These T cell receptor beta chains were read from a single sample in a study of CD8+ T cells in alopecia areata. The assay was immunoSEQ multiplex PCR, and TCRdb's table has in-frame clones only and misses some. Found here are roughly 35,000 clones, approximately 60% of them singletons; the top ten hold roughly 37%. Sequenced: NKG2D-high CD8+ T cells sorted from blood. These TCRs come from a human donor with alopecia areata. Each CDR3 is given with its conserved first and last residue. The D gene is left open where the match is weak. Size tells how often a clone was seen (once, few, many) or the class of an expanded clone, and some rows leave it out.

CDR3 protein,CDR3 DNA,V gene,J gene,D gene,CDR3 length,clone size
CASSSRIEDTQYF,TGTGCCAGCAGTTCCCGGATAGAAGATACGCAGTATTTT,TRBV28,TRBJ2-3,NA,13,many
CASSHPRGGSNEKLFF,TGTGCCAGCAGCCATCCTCGCGGGGGGAGTAATGAAAAACTGTTTTTT,TRBV7-9,TRBJ1-4,NA,16,few
CASSFRTAYEQYF,TGTGCCAGCAGCTTCCGGACAGCCTACGAGCAGTACTTC,TRBV5-6,TRBJ2-7,NA,13,NA
CASSPRTGVDQETQYF,TGTGCCAGCAGCCCCCGGACAGGGGTCGACCAAGAGACCCAGTACTTC,TRBV13,TRBJ2-5,TRBD1,16,NA
CASSQGERGGADTQYF,TGCGCCAGCAGCCAAGGGGAGCGGGGGGGAGCAGATACGCAGTATTTT,TRBV4-3,TRBJ2-3,TRBD2,16,few
CASRLKTEAFF,TGTGCCAGCAGGCTGAAAACTGAAGCTTTCTTT,TRBV11-3,TRBJ1-1,NA,11,NA
CATDSGGGTDTQYF,TGTGCCACCGATTCAGGGGGTGGCACAGATACGCAGTATTTT,TRBV6-6,TRBJ2-3,TRBD1,14,NA
CASRPGLAGDEQYF,TGCGCCAGCAGACCGGGACTAGCGGGAGACGAGCAGTACTTC,TRBV5-1,TRBJ2-7,TRBD2,14,once
CATSRSGGALDTQYF,TGTGCCACCAGCAGGAGCGGGGGGGCCTTAGATACGCAGTATTTT,TRBV15,TRBJ2-3,TRBD2,15,NA
CASSEMDYEQYF,TGTGCCAGCAGCGAAATGGACTACGAGCAGTACTTC,TRBV11-1,TRBJ2-7,NA,12,few
CSVDDGAGEAFF,TGCAGCGTTGATGACGGGGCAGGTGAAGCTTTCTTT,TRBV29-1,TRBJ1-1,NA,12,few
CASSSSTSWVAFF,TGTGCCAGCAGCTCTTCGACCTCGTGGGTAGCTTTCTTT,TRBV7-9,TRBJ1-1,NA,13,few
CASSFGRGSEQYF,TGTGCCAGCAGCTTCGGCAGGGGTTCCGAGCAGTACTTC,TRBV7-8,TRBJ2-7,NA,13,NA
CASSQDRTGWPEAFF,TGTGCCAGCAGTCAGGACCGGACAGGCTGGCCTGAAGCTTTCTTT,TRBV27,TRBJ1-1,TRBD1,15,NA
CASSHLPSLFAYEQYF,TGCGCCAGCAGCCATCTCCCCAGCCTGTTCGCCTACGAGCAGTACTTC,TRBV4-3,TRBJ2-7,NA,16,NA
CSVEDLDTGGAEAFF,TGCAGCGTTGAAGATTTGGACACGGGAGGGGCTGAAGCTTTCTTT,TRBV29-1,TRBJ1-1,NA,15,few
CASSPAQFSPLHF,TGTGCCAGCAGCCCGGCACAGTTCTCACCCCTCCACTTT,TRBV7-9,TRBJ1-6,NA,13,few
CASSPSHGVQETQYF,TGTGCCAGCAGCCCCAGTCACGGGGTCCAAGAGACCCAGTACTTC,TRBV7-9,TRBJ2-5,NA,15,NA
CASSSRTSGSPDTQYF,TGTGCCAGCAGCTCCCGGACTAGCGGGAGCCCAGATACGCAGTATTTT,TRBV7-9,TRBJ2-3,TRBD2,16,few
CASSLRTGVSYNEQFF,TGCGCCAGCAGCCTCCGGACAGGGGTCTCCTACAATGAGCAGTTCTTC,TRBV4-3,TRBJ2-1,TRBD1,16,few
CASSFAGNTEAFF,TGTGCCAGCAGCTTCGCAGGTAACACTGAAGCTTTCTTT,TRBV7-6,TRBJ1-1,NA,13,NA
CASSSRLAGPIPSSYNEQFF,TGTGCCAGCAGCTCTAGACTAGCGGGACCCATACCGAGCTCCTACAATGAGCAGTTCTTC,TRBV21-1,TRBJ2-1,NA,20,NA
CATSRVWKETQYF,TGTGCCACCAGCAGAGTGTGGAAGGAGACCCAGTACTTC,TRBV15,TRBJ2-5,NA,13,few
CASSVARDRTDTQYF,TGTGCCAGCAGCGTAGCTCGGGATCGCACAGATACGCAGTATTTT,TRBV9,TRBJ2-3,NA,15,NA
CASSEGSSVYYGYTF,TGTGCCAGCAGTGAAGGGTCTTCCGTCTACTATGGCTACACCTTC,TRBV2,TRBJ1-2,NA,15,NA
CASSLSDPGEQYF,TGTGCCAGCAGCTTATCGGACCCGGGGGAGCAGTACTTC,TRBV7-9,TRBJ2-7,NA,13,many
CASSQEVTLAGEQFF,TGCGCCAGCAGCCAAGAGGTGACGCTAGCGGGTGAGCAGTTCTTC,TRBV4-1,TRBJ2-1,TRBD2,15,NA
CASSLARDGYTF,TGTGCCAGCAGCTTAGCGCGCGATGGCTACACCTTC,TRBV7-9,TRBJ1-2,NA,12,NA
CASSSPRTNEETQYF,TGTGCCAGCAGTTCCCCCAGGACCAATGAGGAGACCCAGTACTTC,TRBV28,TRBJ2-5,NA,15,few
CASSLDGEETQYF,TGTGCCAGCAGCTTGGACGGAGAAGAGACCCAGTACTTC,TRBV5-6,TRBJ2-5,NA,13,NA
CSVEDRQGRDGELFF,TGCAGCGTTGAAGATCGGCAGGGTCGGGACGGGGAGCTGTTTTTT,TRBV29-1,TRBJ2-2,NA,15,NA
CASSFGGGGTGELFF,TGTGCCAGCAGTTTTGGGGGAGGGGGAACCGGGGAGCTGTTTTTT,TRBV27,TRBJ2-2,NA,15,few
CASSHPRGQATDTQYF,TGCGCCAGCAGCCACCCTAGGGGCCAAGCCACAGATACGCAGTATTTT,TRBV4-3,TRBJ2-3,NA,16,once
CASSQAPGGETQYF,TGTGCCAGCAGCCAAGCCCCGGGCGGAGAGACCCAGTACTTC,TRBV14,TRBJ2-5,NA,14,NA
CASSPSGSTYEQYF,TGTGCCAGCAGCCCTAGCGGCTCGACCTACGAGCAGTACTTC,TRBV13,TRBJ2-7,TRBD2,14,NA
CSVPGPPYEQYF,TGCAGCGTACCCGGGCCCCCCTACGAGCAGTACTTC,TRBV29-1,TRBJ2-7,NA,12,NA
CAWSVRGAGELFF,TGTGCCTGGAGTGTACGCGGGGCCGGGGAGCTGTTTTTT,TRBV30,TRBJ2-2,NA,13,NA
CASSPPGLAGHEQYF,TGCGCCAGCAGCCCACCGGGACTAGCGGGTCACGAGCAGTACTTC,TRBV5-1,TRBJ2-7,TRBD2,15,NA
CASRRGPQEAQYF,TGTGCCAGCAGAAGGGGGCCGCAAGAGGCCCAGTACTTC,TRBV6-5,TRBJ2-5,TRBD1,13,NA
CASSSGQGAVEQYF,TGTGCCAGCAGCTCCGGGCAGGGGGCGGTCGAGCAGTACTTC,TRBV7-2,TRBJ2-7,TRBD1,14,few
CASSLIQGAKNIQYF,TGTGCCAGCAGTTTAATCCAGGGGGCCAAAAACATTCAGTACTTC,TRBV27,TRBJ2-4,NA,15,NA
CASTDLTTTDTQYF,TGTGCCAGTACCGACCTTACAACGACAGATACGCAGTATTTT,TRBV19,TRBJ2-3,NA,14,NA
CASSATGSGTDTQYF,TGTGCCAGCAGTGCAACAGGGTCAGGAACTGATACGCAGTATTTT,TRBV2,TRBJ2-3,NA,15,NA
CSAVGTDISGNTIYF,TGCAGCGCTGTGGGGACAGATATCTCTGGAAACACCATATATTTT,TRBV29-1,TRBJ1-3,TRBD1,15,NA
CASSFLPQGPEAFF,TGTGCCAGTAGTTTCCTCCCGCAGGGGCCCGAAGCTTTCTTT,TRBV19,TRBJ1-1,NA,14,medium-sized
CASSVADDGDRKTQYF,TGTGCCAGCAGCGTAGCAGACGACGGGGATAGGAAGACCCAGTACTTC,TRBV9,TRBJ2-5,NA,16,NA
CASSSGTGLYEQYF,TGTGCCAGCAGCTCCGGGACAGGACTATACGAGCAGTACTTC,TRBV7-6,TRBJ2-7,TRBD1,14,NA
CASSWWGGYEQYF,TGTGCCAGCAGCTGGTGGGGAGGCTACGAGCAATACTTC,TRBV5-4,TRBJ2-7,NA,13,NA
CASSVAVGSSYNEQFF,TGTGCCAGCAGCGTAGCCGTCGGGAGCTCCTACAATGAGCAGTTCTTC,TRBV9,TRBJ2-1,NA,16,NA
CASSLARGLEQYF,TGTGCCAGCAGTTTAGCCAGGGGGCTTGAGCAGTACTTC,TRBV28,TRBJ2-7,TRBD1,13,few
CASSQDGPLGAYEQYF,TGCGCCAGCAGCCAAGATGGACCCCTCGGGGCCTACGAGCAGTACTTC,TRBV4-3,TRBJ2-7,NA,16,once